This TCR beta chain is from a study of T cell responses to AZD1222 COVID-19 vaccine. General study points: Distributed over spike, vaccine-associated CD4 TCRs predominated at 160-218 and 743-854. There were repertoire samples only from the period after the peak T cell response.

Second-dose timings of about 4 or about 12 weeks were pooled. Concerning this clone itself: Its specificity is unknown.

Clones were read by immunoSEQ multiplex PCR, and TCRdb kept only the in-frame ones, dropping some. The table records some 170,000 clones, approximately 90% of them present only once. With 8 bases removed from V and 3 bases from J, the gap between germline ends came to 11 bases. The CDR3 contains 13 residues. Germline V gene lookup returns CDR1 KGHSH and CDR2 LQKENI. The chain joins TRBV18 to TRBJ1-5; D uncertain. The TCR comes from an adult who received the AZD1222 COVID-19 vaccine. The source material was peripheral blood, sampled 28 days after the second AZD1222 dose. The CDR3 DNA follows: TGTGCCAGCGCGGGGAGTACCAATCAGCCCCAGCATTTT. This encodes CASAGSTNQPQHF.